The source of this T cell receptor beta chain is a study of T cells in Graves' hyperthyroidism and ophthalmopathy. For Graves' hyperthyroidism to be stable, ophthalmopathy could not progress within 18 months. This clonotype has just one count. Template material for amplifying TCR beta CDR3 regions consisted of RNA transcripts. The HTBI primer set was used in a first-round RT-PCR of the TCR CDR3. TCRdb analysed the multiplex PCR reads with MiXCR anew, one entry per CDR3 protein. The sample lists hundreds of thousands of distinct CDR3 sequences; around 15% were seen once. CDR1 is ENHRY and CDR2 is SYGVKD in the germline V gene. Trimming took off 4 bases at V and 7 bases at J, with 14 bases between the two ends. The CDR3 loop spans 13 amino acids.

V gene TRBV10-3 combines with J gene TRBJ2-7; tentative D call: TRBD2 (5 bases). Sequences were obtained from blood. The TCR originated in a woman aged 18-29 years with Graves' hyperthyroidism. DNA for the CDR3: TGTGCCATCAGTGCAGCTTTAACGGGGGAGCAGTACTTC. Translated: CAISAALTGEQYF.